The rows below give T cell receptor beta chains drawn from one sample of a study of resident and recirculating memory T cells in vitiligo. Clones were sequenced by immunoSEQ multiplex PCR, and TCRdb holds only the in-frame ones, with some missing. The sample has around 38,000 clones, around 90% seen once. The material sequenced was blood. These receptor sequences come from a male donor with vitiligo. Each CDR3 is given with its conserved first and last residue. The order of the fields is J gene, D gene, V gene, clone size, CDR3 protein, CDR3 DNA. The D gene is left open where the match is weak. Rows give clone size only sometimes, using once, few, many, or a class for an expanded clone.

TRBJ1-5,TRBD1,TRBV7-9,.,CASSPGTGGGNQPQHF,TGTGCCAGCAGCCCCGGGACAGGGGGTGGCAATCAGCCCCAGCATTTT
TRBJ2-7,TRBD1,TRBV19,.,CASSPGTGSYEQYF,TGTGCCAGTAGTCCCGGGACAGGGTCCTACGAGCAGTACTTC
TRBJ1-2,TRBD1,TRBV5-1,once,CASSIRDSNYGYTF,TGCGCCAGCAGCATCCGGGACAGCAACTATGGCTACACCTTC
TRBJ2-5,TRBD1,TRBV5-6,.,CASSRDRTVGTQYF,TGTGCCAGCAGTCGGGACAGAACCGTGGGGACCCAGTACTTC
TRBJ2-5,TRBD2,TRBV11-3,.,CASSQGTSGGQETQYF,TGTGCCAGCAGCCAAGGGACTAGCGGGGGTCAAGAGACCCAGTACTTC
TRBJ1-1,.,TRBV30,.,CAWSVQGTTEAFF,TGTGCCTGGAGTGTACAAGGGACAACTGAAGCTTTCTTT
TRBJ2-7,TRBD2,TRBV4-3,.,CASSQVPTGGSEQYF,TGCGCCAGCAGCCAAGTACCCACGGGAGGAAGCGAGCAGTACTTC
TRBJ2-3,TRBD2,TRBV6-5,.,CASSYEASGADTQYF,TGTGCCAGCAGTTACGAGGCTAGCGGGGCCGATACGCAGTATTTT
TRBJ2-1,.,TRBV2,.,CASSMRVPLYNEQFF,TGTGCCAGCAGTATGAGAGTCCCTTTATACAATGAGCAGTTCTTC
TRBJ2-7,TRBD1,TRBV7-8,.,CASSSTGSYEQYF,TGTGCCAGCAGCTCGACAGGGTCCTACGAGCAGTACTTC